A single sample gave rise to the 19 T cell receptor beta chains below, sequenced in a study of human CD8 memory T cell subsets. Preparation of the TCR beta libraries relied on UMI-labeled 5' RACE. From its re-call of the 5' RACE reads, TCRdb lists each CDR3 protein once, without DNA. The specimen's table records fewer than 20,000 distinct CDR3 sequences. Sequences were obtained from CD8+ stem-like memory T cells (TSCM and TCM) sorted from PBMCs. As for subset: stem-like memory CD8 T cells (TSTEM), CCR7+ PD-1- TIGIT-. The receptors stem from a human donor in good health.

The rearrangement joins TRBV4-1 to TRBJ2-5; TCRdb's D call, TRBD1, is unchecked because there is no DNA. Germline-derived CDR1 and CDR2 are MGHRA and YSYEKL. There are 15 residues in the CDR3. The CDR3 region is CASSQGTGVGETQYF.

This chain connects TRBV27 to TRBJ1-3; TCRdb's D call of TRBD1 is untestable without DNA. Looked up from germline, CDR1 is MNHEY and CDR2 is SMNVEV (reference sequence). The CDR3 runs to 13 residues. The CDR3 loop is CASSFGAGNTIYF.

Considering frequency, this clonotype is medium-sized. This chain links TRBV7-9 with TRBJ2-7. Germline V gene data show CDR1 as SEHNR and CDR2 as FQNEAQ (reference sequence). The CDR3 is 15 amino acids. CDR3 sequence: CASSPFSTATYEQYF.

The rearrangement joins TRBV21-1 to TRBJ1-2. TRBV21-1 is designated a pseudogene. The CDR3 length is 14 residues. CDR3 sequence: CASSKKQGVYGYTF.

The gene calls are TRBV19 and TRBJ2-3. The CDR3 has 13 amino acids. Germline values: CDR1 LNHDA, CDR2 SQIVND (reference sequence). The CDR3 spells CASSRIVSDTQYF.

The V and J genes are TRBV12-5 and TRBJ1-1. The CDR3 totals 14 residues. CDR1 and CDR2 (germline): LGHNT, FRNRAP. The CDR3 sequence: CASGLGTGFYEAFF.

The chain is built from TRBV28 and TRBJ2-6. Per the germline V gene, CDR1 is MDHEN and CDR2 is SYDVKM. The CDR3 covers 15 residues. The CDR3 is CASSLTAFGANVLTF.

The chain has TRBV9 and TRBJ2-5; TCRdb selects TRBD2, and the lack of DNA leaves this call unchecked. The V gene's germline CDR1 is SGDLS and CDR2 YYNGEE. The CDR3 covers 16 residues. CDR3 amino acids: CASSATSGRARETQYF.

The CDR3 region is CASSLAPGFNYGYTF. V is TRBV7-9 and J is TRBJ1-2; TCRdb calls TRBD1, which cannot be checked without DNA. The V gene's germline CDR1 is SEHNR and CDR2 FQNEAQ (reference sequence). CDR3 length: 15 amino acids.

This sequence joins TRBV7-6 and TRBJ2-7; TCRdb designates TRBD1, a call that cannot be tested without DNA. CDR1 is SGHVS and CDR2 is FNYEAQ in the germline V gene. The CDR3 extends over 14 amino acids. The CDR3 loop is CASSFVTGAYEQYF.

The genes are TRBV13 and TRBJ1-1. Germline V lookup: CDR1 PRHDT, CDR2 FYEKMQ (reference sequence). This CDR3 has 12 residues. The CDR3 protein is CASSLGRAEAFF. The full variable domain, rest sourced from reference TRBV13 and TRBJ1-1, is AAGVIQSPRHLIKEKRETATLKCYPIPRHDTVYWYQQGPGQDPQFLISFYEKMQSDKGSIPDRFSAQQFSDYHSELNMSSLELGDSALYFCASSLGRAEAFFGQGTRLTVV.

The chain is built from TRBV13 and TRBJ1-1. Germline CDR1 PRHDT, CDR2 FYEKMQ (reference sequence). There are 14 residues in the CDR3. CDR3 sequence: CASSRRDSDTEAFF.

V is TRBV7-2 and J is TRBJ2-1. This CDR3 is built from 14 residues. Germline V gene data show CDR1 as SGHTA and CDR2 as FQGNSA. Here the CDR3 reads CASSLQGPYNEQFF.

The V and J genes are TRBV27 and TRBJ1-2; there is no DNA to check the TCRdb D call of TRBD1. Germline CDR1 reads MNHEY; CDR2 reads SMNVEV (reference sequence). The CDR3 is made up of 15 amino acids. The CDR3 region is CASSEGQGVGYGYTF.

The chain recombines TRBV29-1 with TRBJ1-1; TCRdb's assignment of TRBD1 cannot be checked, as there is no DNA. The CDR3 contains 11 residues. CDR1 SQVTM and CDR2 ANQGSEA come from the germline V gene. The CDR3 loop is CSGRFRDEAFF.

The rearrangement links TRBV18 to TRBJ2-1. This CDR3 comprises 14 residues. Germline V gives CDR1 KGHSH, CDR2 LQKENI. This CDR3 reads CASSLTGKSNEQFF.

The CDR3: CASSPGLAGEQYF. V and J are TRBV7-2 and TRBJ2-7; TCRdb calls TRBD2, which cannot be checked without DNA. The V gene's germline CDR1 is SGHTA and CDR2 FQGNSA. This CDR3 has 13 residues.

The chain carries TRBV10-3 and TRBJ2-2; as DNA is missing, the TRBD1 call by TCRdb cannot be tested. CDR1 is ENHRY, CDR2 SYGVKD, per germline. The CDR3 covers 14 residues. This CDR3 reads CAINRDRGTGELFF.

J is TRBJ1-6 and V is TRBV13; the D call of TRBD1 rests on TCRdb alone, since no DNA is present to check it. Germline V gives CDR1 PRHDT, CDR2 FYEKMQ (reference sequence). The CDR3 totals 17 residues. CDR3 in amino acids: CASSPPMGGANNSPLHF.